This T cell receptor (beta chain) originates from a study of cytomegalovirus exposure and HLA in healthy donors. Study in general: An earlier analysis identified 117 million unique TCR beta sequences in some 170 million T cells. Study observations and caveats: Versus the roughly 700-donor mean, an Asian-associated ancestry cluster reportedly showed fewer N-insertions in a later analysis. Productive status was seen about 90% or about 30% of the time for most TCR beta V segments in an earlier analysis.

V shed 3 bases, J shed 6 bases, and the junction held 5 bases outside the gene matches. This CDR3 spans 15 amino acids. Germline-derived CDR1 and CDR2 are SGHNT and YYREEE (reference sequence). As concerns this clone: Its antigen remains unknown.

Vbeta (60) and Jbeta (13) primers were used in the PCR. Some clones are missing from TCRdb's copy, which holds only in-frame ones; the method was immunoSEQ multiplex PCR. The sample carries roughly 120,000 clones, over 60% recorded once. The material sequenced was PBMCs. The chain employs TRBV5-4 and TRBJ2-1, with 11 bases identical to TRBD1. The TCR comes from a man over 45 in good health and CMV-seronegative. For the CDR3, the DNA is TGTGCCAGCAGCTCCCGGGACAGGGGGGGCAATGAGCAGTTCTTC. Protein sequence: CASSSRDRGGNEQFF. The full variable domain, its missing parts supplied by reference TRBV5-4 and TRBJ2-1, is ETGVTQSPTHLIKTRGQQVTLRCSSQSGHNTVSWYQQALGQGPQFIFQYYREEENGRGNFPPRFSGLQFPNYSSELNVNALELDDSALYLCASSSRDRGGNEQFFGPGTRLTVL.